This T cell receptor (beta chain) was sequenced for a study of T cell repertoires in cytomegalovirus infection. Across the study: CMV infection together with matching HLA type was indicated by public TCR beta signatures.

This clonotype turned up a few times. The germline V gene has CDR1 SGHAT and CDR2 FQNNGV. V gave up 0 bases and J gave up 1 base, with 6 bases separating them. The CDR3 runs to 14 residues. TCRdb recomputed calls from the reads with MiXCR, one row per CDR3 protein. The table records some 240,000 distinct CDR3 sequences, over 15% of them present only once. The chain carries TRBV11-2 and TRBJ2-5, with D unresolved. Sequenced: CD8+ T cells from PBMCs. This TCR derives from a human donor in good health (CMV status not recorded). Some clones in this sample may be carry-over from other donors' samples. The CDR3 sequence: CASSLEAAQETQYF. The DNA of the CDR3 is TGTGCCAGCAGCTTAGAGGCAGCCCAAGAGACCCAGTACTTC.